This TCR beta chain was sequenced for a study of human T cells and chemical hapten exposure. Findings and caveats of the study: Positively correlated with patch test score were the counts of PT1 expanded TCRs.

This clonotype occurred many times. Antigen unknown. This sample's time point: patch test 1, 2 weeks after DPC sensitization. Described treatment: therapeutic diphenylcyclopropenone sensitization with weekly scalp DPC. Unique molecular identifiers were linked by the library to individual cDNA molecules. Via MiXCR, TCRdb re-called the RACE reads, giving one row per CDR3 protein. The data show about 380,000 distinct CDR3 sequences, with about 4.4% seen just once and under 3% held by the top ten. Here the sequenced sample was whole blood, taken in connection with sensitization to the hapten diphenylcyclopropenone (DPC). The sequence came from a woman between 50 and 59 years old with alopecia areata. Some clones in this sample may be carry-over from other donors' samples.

For the CDR3, the DNA is TGTGCCAGCAGGGACCTAAACACAGATACGCAGTATTTT. It yields the protein CASRDLNTDTQYF. The chain couples TRBV28 to TRBJ2-3; D remains unclear. This CDR3 comprises 13 residues. Trimming shortened V by 6 bases and J by 2 bases, and 9 bases separated the two germline ends. Germline assignment: CDR1 MDHEN and CDR2 SYDVKM.